This paragraph covers one TCR beta chain sequence. These data are taken from a study of T cell responses to AZD1222 COVID-19 vaccine. The repertoire was sequenced with immunoSEQ multiplex PCR; TCRdb's copy has only in-frame clones and lacks some. The table has over 100,000 clones, roughly 88% seen once. The CDR3 contains 17 residues. Germline lookup yields CDR1 MGHDK and CDR2 SYGVNS. After removal of 3 bases from V and 1 base from J, the junction contained 5 bases not matched to a gene. The TCR sequence derives from an adult who received the AZD1222 COVID-19 vaccine. The sequencing here drew on peripheral blood, taken 28 days after the second AZD1222 dose. This chain links TRBV25-1 with TRBJ2-4; 11 bases fit TRBD2. CDR3 residues: CASSDTSGSGAKNIQYF. CDR3 coding DNA: TGTGCCAGCAGTGATACTAGCGGGAGTGGGGCCAAAAACATTCAGTACTTC.